The rows below give T cell receptor beta chains drawn from one sample of a study of blood T cell repertoires in COVID-19. Libraries were prepared by immunoSEQ multiplex PCR; TCRdb keeps only in-frame clonotypes and omits some of them. The sample includes some 190,000 clones, more than 65% seen only once; the top ten take roughly a tenth. Sequencing input: peripheral blood. Receptors were obtained from a woman of 80 years or more with active or convalescent COVID-19. The CDR3 runs from the conserved cysteine through the conserved F or W. D genes are given only for firm matches. Size is omitted from some rows. Given values are once, few, many or a class for expanded clones.

once,TRBJ2-1,NA,TRBV6-2/TRBV6-3,15,TGTGCCAGCAGTTACAGGCTACGTGGGGGGAATGAGCAGTTCTTC,CASSYRLRGGNEQFF
NA,TRBJ1-2,NA,TRBV5-1,15,TGCGCCAGCACCCTCGGACCCCGCGGGGATTCTGGCTACACCTTC,CASTLGPRGDSGYTF
few,TRBJ2-7,NA,TRBV9,13,TGTGCCAGCAGCGTAGAGGTCGGGTACGAGCAGTACTTC,CASSVEVGYEQYF
few,TRBJ1-1,TRBD1,TRBV6-5,14,TGTGCCAGTACCGGGGGACAGCTCAACACTGAAGCTTTCTTT,CASTGGQLNTEAFF
NA,TRBJ2-5,NA,TRBV5-1,13,TGCGCCAGCAGCACCGCGAGTTCCGAGACCCAGTACTTC,CASSTASSETQYF
NA,TRBJ2-7,NA,TRBV24-1,16,TGTGCCACCAGTGATTTGCACCAACTTAAGTCCTACGAGCAGTACTTC,CATSDLHQLKSYEQYF
once,TRBJ2-1,TRBD2,TRBV9,15,TGTGCCAGCAGCGTACAATCTAGCGGGAGCTATGAGCAGTTCTTC,CASSVQSSGSYEQFF
NA,TRBJ2-1,TRBD1,TRBV5-4,16,TGTGCCAGCAGCTCGAACCCGGGACAGGGTGATATTGGGCAGTTCTTC,CASSSNPGQGDIGQFF
once,TRBJ2-7,NA,TRBV6-2/TRBV6-3,13,TGTGCCAGCAGCTCGGGCAGGGGCACCGAGCAGTACTTC,CASSSGRGTEQYF
once,TRBJ1-5,TRBD1,TRBV2,14,TGTGCCAGCAGTCGGGACAGCAGAAATCAGCCCCAGCATTTT,CASSRDSRNQPQHF
NA,TRBJ1-2,NA,TRBV6-1,12,TGTGCCAGCAGTGATCAGGGCTATGGCTACACCTTC,CASSDQGYGYTF
NA,TRBJ2-1,TRBD2,TRBV7-9,18,TGTGCCAGCAGCCGGGCCCTATCAGCGGCGGGAGTTTGGAATGAGCAGTTCTTC,CASSRALSAAGVWNEQFF
NA,TRBJ1-3,NA,TRBV19,16,TGTGCCAGTAGTTCATTTTTTTCGGCGGGTGGAAACACCATATATTTT,CASSSFFSAGGNTIYF
NA,TRBJ1-6,NA,TRBV25-1,15,TGTGCCAGCAGTGACCTGACAGGTACAGGGTCACCCCTCCACTTT,CASSDLTGTGSPLHF
NA,TRBJ1-5,TRBD1,TRBV28,16,TGTGCCAGCAGCTTCCGGACAGGGTTTAGCAATCAGCCCCAGCATTTT,CASSFRTGFSNQPQHF
many,TRBJ2-3,NA,TRBV2,12,TGTGCCAGCAGGGACTACACAGATACGCAGTATTTT,CASRDYTDTQYF
NA,TRBJ2-5,TRBD1,TRBV7-9,14,TGTGCCAGCAACCCAGGGGGAGAGGGTGAGACCCAGTACTTC,CASNPGGEGETQYF
NA,TRBJ2-1,TRBD2,TRBV5-1,18,TGCGCCAGCAGCCGAACCCCCAGCGGGAGGGCTCTATGGAATGAGCAGTTCTTC,CASSRTPSGRALWNEQFF
medium-sized,TRBJ1-6,TRBD1,TRBV16,15,TGTGCCAGCAGCACCACCGGGACAGGGGATTCACCCCTCCACTTT,CASSTTGTGDSPLHF
few,TRBJ1-1,TRBD1,TRBV5-1,15,TGCGCCAGCAGCTCCATGACAGGGGAGCTCACTGAAGCTTTCTTT,CASSSMTGELTEAFF
NA,TRBJ2-7,TRBD1,TRBV5-4,16,TGTGCCAGCAGCTTGTCTTCGGGACAGGACCTACTGGAGCAGTACTTC,CASSLSSGQDLLEQYF
NA,TRBJ2-3,NA,TRBV27,14,TGTGCCAGCAGTTTCGGTCCGGGGACAGATACGCAGTATTTT,CASSFGPGTDTQYF
NA,TRBJ2-7,NA,TRBV3-1/TRBV3-2,14,TGTGCCAGCAGCCAAGATCGGACTTCCTACGAGCAGTACTTC,CASSQDRTSYEQYF